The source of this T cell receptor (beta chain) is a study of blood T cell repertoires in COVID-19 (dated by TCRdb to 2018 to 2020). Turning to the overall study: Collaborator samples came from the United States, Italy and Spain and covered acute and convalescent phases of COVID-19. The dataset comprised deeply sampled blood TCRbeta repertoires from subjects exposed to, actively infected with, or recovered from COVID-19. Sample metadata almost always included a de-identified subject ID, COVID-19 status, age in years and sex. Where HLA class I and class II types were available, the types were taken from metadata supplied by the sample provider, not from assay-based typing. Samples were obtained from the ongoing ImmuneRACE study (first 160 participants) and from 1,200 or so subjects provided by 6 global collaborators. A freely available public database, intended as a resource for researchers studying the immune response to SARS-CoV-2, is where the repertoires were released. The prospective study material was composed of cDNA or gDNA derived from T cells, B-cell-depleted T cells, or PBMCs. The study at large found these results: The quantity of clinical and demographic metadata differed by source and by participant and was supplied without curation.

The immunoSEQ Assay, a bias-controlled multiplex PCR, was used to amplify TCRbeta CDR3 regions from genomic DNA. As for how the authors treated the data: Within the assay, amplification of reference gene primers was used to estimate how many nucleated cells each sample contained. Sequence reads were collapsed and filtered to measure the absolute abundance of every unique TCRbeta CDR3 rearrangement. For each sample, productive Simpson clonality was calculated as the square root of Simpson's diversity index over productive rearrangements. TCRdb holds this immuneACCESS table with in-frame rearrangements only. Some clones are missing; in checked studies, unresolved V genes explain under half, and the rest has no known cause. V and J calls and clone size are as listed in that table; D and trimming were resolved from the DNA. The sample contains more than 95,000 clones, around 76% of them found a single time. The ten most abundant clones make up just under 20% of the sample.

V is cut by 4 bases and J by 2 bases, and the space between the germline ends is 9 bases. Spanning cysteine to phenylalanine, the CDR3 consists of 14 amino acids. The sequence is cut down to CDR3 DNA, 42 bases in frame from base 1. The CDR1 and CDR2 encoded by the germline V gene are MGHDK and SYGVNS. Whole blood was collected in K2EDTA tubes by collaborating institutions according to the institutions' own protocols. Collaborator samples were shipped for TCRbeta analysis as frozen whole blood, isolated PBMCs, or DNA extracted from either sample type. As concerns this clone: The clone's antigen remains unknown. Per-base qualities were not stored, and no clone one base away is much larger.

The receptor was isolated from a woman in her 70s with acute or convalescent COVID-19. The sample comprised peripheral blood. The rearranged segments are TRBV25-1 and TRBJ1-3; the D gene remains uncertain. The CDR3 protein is CASSAPSPGNTIYF. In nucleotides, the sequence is TGTGCCAGCAGTGCCCCTAGTCCTGGAAACACCATATATTTT. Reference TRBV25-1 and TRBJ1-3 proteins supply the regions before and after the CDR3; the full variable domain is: EADIYQTPRYLVIGTGKKITLECSQTMGHDKMYWYQQDPGMELHLIHYSYGVNSTEKGDLSSESTVSRIRTEHFPLTLESARPSHTSQYLCASSAPSPGNTIYFGEGSWLTVV.